These 17 T cell receptor beta chains were sequenced from one sample in a study of blood T cell repertoires in COVID-19. Measured with immunoSEQ multiplex PCR; TCRdb has only the in-frame clones, and not every one. The repertoire holds 150,000 to 200,000 clones, with around 94% as singletons. The source material was peripheral blood. All receptors come from a man under 40 with COVID-19, enrolled during active disease.

The chain combines TRBV6-6 with TRBJ2-7, with 13 bases matching TRBD2. Germline V gives CDR1 MNHNY, CDR2 SVGAGI (reference sequence). The CDR3 has 18 amino acids. V was pared by 5 bases and J by 1 base, with 11 bases of the junction left unmatched. CDR3 protein: CASSPGLAGALTSYEQYF. The CDR3 coding sequence is TGTGCCAGCAGTCCCGGACTAGCGGGGGCGCTTACGTCCTACGAGCAGTACTTC.

This clone has a single count. The V and J genes are TRBV4-1 and TRBJ2-7; D is perhaps TRBD1 (9 bases). Germline CDR1 MGHRA, CDR2 YSYEKL. V lost 0 bases and J 3 bases, leaving 21 bases between the germline ends. The CDR3 is 18 amino acids. CDR3 DNA: TGCGCCAGCAGCCAAGACCGGATCGGGGGGGACAGGGTCTACGAGCAGTACTTC. This codes for CASSQDRIGGDRVYEQYF.

The chain joins TRBV2 to TRBJ2-5; D remains ambiguous. The V and J ends lost 6 bases and 5 bases respectively, with 13 bases between them. Germline CDR1 reads SNHLY; CDR2 reads FYNNEI. CDR3 size: 13 residues. The CDR3 reads CASSPGRFETQYF. CDR3 coding DNA: TGTGCCAGCAGCCCGGGTCGTTTCGAGACCCAGTACTTC. The complete variable domain, with remaining parts taken from reference TRBV2 and TRBJ2-5, reads EPEVTQTPSHQVTQMGQEVILRCVPISNHLYFYWYRQILGQKVEFLVSFYNNEISEKSEIFDDQFSVERPDGSNFTLKIRSTKLEDSAMYFCASSPGRFETQYFGPGTRLLVL.

The rearrangement joins TRBV14 to TRBJ2-2; 8 bases line up with TRBD1. V was pared by 4 bases and J by 0 bases, with 4 bases of the junction left unmatched. Per the germline V gene, CDR1 is SGHDN and CDR2 is FVKESK. CDR3 length: 16 amino acids. CDR3 bases: TGTGCCAGCAGCCGGACAGGGCCCTCGAACACCGGGGAGCTGTTTTTT. As protein: CASSRTGPSNTGELFF.

CDR3 in DNA: TGCGCCAGCGGAGGGGGCCAGAACACTGAAGCTTTCTTT. Encoded protein: CASGGGQNTEAFF. This chain uses TRBV5-1 with TRBJ1-1; 7 positions match TRBD1. V trimming: 7 bases; J trimming: 1 base; junction bases outside the gene matches: 4. CDR1 SGHRS and CDR2 YFSETQ come from the germline V gene. The CDR3 totals 13 residues.

The chain is built from TRBV18 and TRBJ1-4; 12 bases match TRBD1. The germline V gene encodes CDR1 KGHSH and CDR2 LQKENI. CDR3 size: 15 residues. The trim removed 3 bases at V and 7 bases at J, leaving 3 bases unmatched. Here the CDR3 reads CASSPGTGGREKLFF. The CDR3 nucleotides read TGTGCCAGCTCACCGGGGACAGGGGGCCGTGAAAAACTGTTTTTT.

CDR3 in amino acids: CAWRFWGTYTDTQYF. The CDR3 region has the DNA TGTGCCTGGAGGTTCTGGGGCACGTACACAGATACGCAGTATTTT. This chain uses TRBV30 with TRBJ2-3; a weak D match, TRBD1 (5 bases). V lost 3 bases and J 2 bases, leaving 15 bases between the germline ends. Looked up from germline, CDR1 is GTSNPN and CDR2 is SVGIG (reference sequence). The CDR3 sequence is 15 residues long.

Details on this clone: Other DNA sequences in the sample encode the same CDR3. The V and J genes are TRBV3-1 (or the pseudogene TRBV3-2) and TRBJ1-3; D perhaps matches TRBD1 (6 bases). Germline V gives CDR1 LGHDT, CDR2 YNNKEL (reference sequence). The CDR3 is 15 residues long. Trimming took 1 base from V and 3 from J, leaving 10 bases between them. As DNA, the CDR3 is TGTGCCAGCAGCCAAGTAGGGGGGGGTGGAAACACCATATATTTT. This gives the protein CASSQVGGGGNTIYF.

V usage is TRBV7-9 and J usage is TRBJ1-5; TRBD1 might be the D (6 bases). The V end lost 5 bases, the J end lost 6 bases, and 14 bases lay between the germline ends. The CDR3 length is 14 residues. CDR1 SEHNR and CDR2 FQNEAQ come from the germline V gene (reference sequence). CDR3 DNA: TGTGCCAGCAGCCCGAAGGGGGGGGTTCAGCCCCAGCATTTT. Protein product: CASSPKGGVQPQHF.

The V call is TRBV9, the J call TRBJ1-2; 7 nucleotides match TRBD1. CDR1 SGDLS and CDR2 YYNGEE come from the germline V gene. Losses at the gene ends were 0 bases for V and 3 bases for J; bases not matched to a gene: 2. The length of the CDR3 is 14 residues. CDR3 sequence reads: CASSVGGGHYGYTF. The CDR3 DNA follows: TGTGCCAGCAGCGTAGGAGGGGGCCACTATGGCTACACCTTC.

As to this clone: The sample holds other DNA sequences that translate to the same CDR3. The J gene is TRBJ1-1, the V gene TRBV6-5; no definite D call. Germline V gene lookup returns CDR1 MNHEY and CDR2 SVGAGI. V lost 2 bases and J lost 2, with 6 bases in between. The length of the CDR3 is 13 residues. This CDR3 is CASSYVQNTEAFF. The DNA for the CDR3 is TGTGCCAGCAGTTACGTTCAAAACACTGAAGCTTTCTTT.

This sequence joins TRBV11-2 and TRBJ1-2; D might be TRBD1 (5 bases). Trimming left V 3 bases short and J 6 bases short, with 5 bases between. The CDR3 has 11 residues. Germline CDR1 is SGHAT and CDR2 is FQNNGV. The CDR3, as DNA: TGTGCCAGCAGCTTCAGGGATGGCTACACCTTC. Its protein is CASSFRDGYTF.

The chain uses TRBV29-1 and TRBJ2-3, with D maybe TRBD1 (5 bases). Trimming pared 3 bases from V and 2 bases from J, leaving 9 bases between. In germline, CDR1 is SQVTM, CDR2 ANQGSEA. The CDR3 runs to 13 residues. CDR3 bases: TGCAGCGTTGACAGGGTGGTCACAGATACGCAGTATTTT. This codes for CSVDRVVTDTQYF.

The V and J genes are TRBV11-2 and TRBJ2-7, with 7 bases aligning to TRBD1. This CDR3 is built from 15 residues. The V segment lost 4 bases and the J segment 1 base; nucleotides outside the gene matches: 7. Germline values: CDR1 SGHAT, CDR2 FQNNGV. CDR3 coding DNA: TGTGCCAGCAGCTCCCTCCGGGACAGATCCTACGAGCAGTACTTC. Amino acid sequence: CASSSLRDRSYEQYF.

In DNA form, the CDR3 reads TGTGCCAGCAGCGCGGTTCCCGGGGAAGCTAACTATGGCTACACCTTC. Translated: CASSAVPGEANYGYTF. The V gene is TRBV9, the J gene TRBJ1-2; D gene ambiguous. The germline V gene has CDR1 SGDLS and CDR2 YYNGEE. V was trimmed by 3 bases and J by 0 bases, leaving 15 bases between them. The CDR3 consists of 16 residues. The full variable domain, in which reference TRBV9 and TRBJ1-2 provide the parts outside the CDR3, is DSGVTQTPKHLITATGQRVTLRCSPRSGDLSVYWYQQSLDQGLQFLIQYYNGEERAKGNILERFSAQQFPDLHSELNLSSLELGDSALYFCASSAVPGEANYGYTFGSGTRLTVV.

This clone was seen only once. V is TRBV19 and J is TRBJ1-1, with a possible D match to TRBD1 (5 bases). Per germline, CDR1 LNHDA and CDR2 SQIVND (reference sequence). The germline V and J ends were trimmed by 6 bases and 3 bases, with 14 bases remaining between them. This CDR3 is built from 14 residues. The CDR3: CASSLQDSDTEAFF. The CDR3 region has the DNA TGTGCCAGTAGCCTCCAAGACAGCGACACTGAAGCTTTCTTT.

The chain uses TRBV9 and TRBJ2-3; 12 bases map to TRBD2. With 0 bases clipped from V and 4 bases from J, the junction kept 6 bases outside the gene matches. The CDR3 contains 17 residues. Germline CDR1 reads SGDLS; CDR2 reads YYNGEE. The CDR3 coding sequence is TGTGCCAGCAGCGTAGTGCCTAGCGGGGGGGCCTCAGATACGCAGTATTTT. It encodes CASSVVPSGGASDTQYF. Drawing the rest from reference TRBV9 and TRBJ2-3, the complete variable domain is DSGVTQTPKHLITATGQRVTLRCSPRSGDLSVYWYQQSLDQGLQFLIQYYNGEERAKGNILERFSAQQFPDLHSELNLSSLELGDSALYFCASSVVPSGGASDTQYFGPGTRLTVL.